One sample yielded the 27 T cell receptor beta chains listed below, sequenced in a study of patients and donors after allogeneic stem cell transplantation. TCRdb re-called the RT-PCR reads through MiXCR, storing one row per CDR3 protein. Altogether 200,000 to 250,000 distinct CDR3 sequences are present, approximately 14% being singletons, with the ten largest covering around a tenth. Input material: blood, either unsorted or a sorted T cell fraction (not recorded which). These receptors all stem from a human donor who was either an allogeneic HSCT recipient or a stem cell or donor lymphocyte infusion donor (not recorded which). It is not recorded whose cells these are; they may come from a transplant donor.

This clonotype was seen many times. The V and J genes are TRBV9 and TRBJ1-5; 7 bases agree with TRBD1. The CDR3 runs to 12 residues. Per the germline V gene, CDR1 is SGDLS and CDR2 is YYNGEE. The ends lost 2 bases at V and 9 bases at J; junction bases unmatched: 2. DNA of the CDR3: TGTGCCAGCAGCGTTTCAGGGGGGCCCCAGCATTTT. Translated: CASSVSGGPQHF.

V is TRBV27 and J is TRBJ1-1; a weak D match, TRBD1 (5 bases). The CDR3 covers 11 residues. Germline V gives CDR1 MNHEY, CDR2 SMNVEV (reference sequence). The V end was cut by 6 bases, the J end by 4 bases, with 6 bases between. CDR3 bases: TGTGCCAGCAGGACAGCCACTGAAGCTTTCTTT. It encodes CASRTATEAFF.

This clonotype was found a few times. The chain uses TRBV7-8 and TRBJ2-3; possible D gene TRBD2, 5 bases. This CDR3 has 15 residues. Germline V gives CDR1 SGHVS, CDR2 FQNEAQ. Between the trimmed V and J ends, which lost 5 bases and 2 bases, there was a span of 14 bases. Written as DNA, the CDR3 is TGTGCCAGCAGCCCTGCGGACTCACCCACAGATACGCAGTATTTT. Translated, it gives CASSPADSPTDTQYF.

V gene TRBV6-2 or TRBV6-3 combines with J gene TRBJ2-3; TRBD2 is a possible D gene (6 bases). The V end was cut by 7 bases, the J end by 0 bases, with 8 bases between. Germline V gene data show CDR1 as MNHEY and CDR2 as SVGEGT. This CDR3 contains 13 residues. The CDR3 is CASMRGSTDTQYF. For the CDR3, the DNA is TGTGCCAGCATGCGGGGCAGCACAGATACGCAGTATTTT.

V and J are TRBV5-1 and TRBJ1-2; 10 bases match TRBD1. The CDR3 loop spans 16 amino acids. The V segment lost 1 base and the J segment 4 bases; nucleotides outside the gene matches: 7. From germline, CDR1 is SGHRS and CDR2 YFSETQ. CDR3 residues: CASSLSGQGSLYGYTF. The CDR3 nucleotides read TGCGCCAGCAGCTTGTCGGGACAGGGGTCACTCTATGGCTACACCTTC.

This clonotype was seen many times. The V gene is TRBV6-5, the J gene TRBJ1-1; D perhaps matches TRBD1 (6 bases). The ends were cut back, 2 bases at V and 7 bases at J, with 14 bases in the middle. The CDR3 loop spans 14 amino acids. Per germline, CDR1 MNHEY and CDR2 SVGAGI. CDR3 protein: CASSYKRGTGEAFF. The CDR3 nucleotides read TGTGCCAGCAGTTACAAGAGGGGGACCGGTGAAGCTTTCTTT.

In its sample, this clonotype was seen many times. The chain carries TRBV4-1 and TRBJ2-7; a weak D match, TRBD1 (6 bases). Germline V gene sequence: CDR1 MGHRA, CDR2 YSYEKL. V shed 1 base and J shed 2 bases, with 15 bases lying between them. This CDR3 contains 16 residues. The CDR3 reads CASSQVAGQSAYEQYF. The CDR3 nucleotides are TGCGCCAGCAGCCAAGTAGCAGGACAGTCAGCCTACGAGCAGTACTTC.

This clonotype appeared many times. The CDR3 is CASSTRGSQPQHF. CDR3 bases: TGTGCCAGCAGTACCAGGGGGAGTCAGCCCCAGCATTTT. The chain couples TRBV12-3 or TRBV12-4 to TRBJ1-5; 7 positions match TRBD1. This CDR3 comprises 13 residues. The trim removed 5 bases at V and 6 bases at J, leaving 4 bases unmatched.

The CDR3 reads CASSKATGDHGYTF. The CDR3 bases are TGTGCCAGCAGCAAAGCGACAGGGGATCATGGCTACACCTTC. The V and J genes are TRBV5-4 and TRBJ1-2; 8 nucleotides match TRBD1. V trimming: 4 bases; J trimming: 6 bases; junction bases outside the gene matches: 8. Germline CDR1 is SGHNT and CDR2 is YYREEE (reference sequence). This CDR3 has 14 amino acids.

The chain combines TRBV5-1 with TRBJ2-7, with a possible D match to TRBD2 (5 bases). The CDR3 sequence is 14 residues long. V dropped 1 base and J dropped 0 bases, with 8 bases sitting between them. The germline V gene encodes CDR1 SGHRS and CDR2 YFSETQ. The CDR3 here is CASSLTAVSYEQYF. As DNA, the CDR3 is TGCGCCAGCAGCTTGACAGCGGTCTCCTACGAGCAGTACTTC.

This clonotype showed up just a few times. The chain uses TRBV5-1 and TRBJ2-3, with TRBD2 as a possible D gene (5 bases). V was clipped by 0 bases and J by 2 bases, with 16 bases between them. The CDR3 runs 17 residues. In germline, CDR1 is SGHRS, CDR2 YFSETQ. The CDR3 protein is CASSLDEGPFFTDTQYF. The CDR3 bases are TGCGCCAGCAGCTTGGACGAGGGCCCCTTTTTCACAGATACGCAGTATTTT.

This clonotype was seen a few times. The chain recombines TRBV15 with TRBJ1-5, with unresolved D. V lost 0 bases to trimming and J lost 6 bases, with 3 bases between them. Germline V gene data show CDR1 as LNHNV and CDR2 as YYDKDF (reference sequence). This CDR3 spans 12 amino acids. This CDR3 reads CATSRDSQPQHF. CDR3 in DNA: TGTGCCACCAGCAGAGACTCTCAGCCCCAGCATTTT.

This clonotype has at least ten counts. This chain links TRBV28 with TRBJ2-3; TRBD2 aligns across 10 bases. The CDR3 has 16 residues. Germline CDR1 reads MDHEN; CDR2 reads SYDVKM. V lost 3 bases and J lost 5; bases outside the gene matches: 8. The CDR3 region is CASSLVSGGVKDTQYF. The CDR3 nucleotides are TGTGCCAGCAGTTTGGTGAGCGGGGGGGTGAAAGATACGCAGTATTTT.

This clonotype was seen repeatedly, ten times or more. This sequence joins TRBV7-2 and TRBJ2-3; TRBD2 matches at 8 bases. Germline trimming cut 1 base from V and 6 bases from J; bases unmatched to any gene: 9. Germline V CDR1 and CDR2: SGHTA, FQGNSA. The CDR3 has 16 amino acids. The CDR3 loop is CASSLDGGGPADTQYF. The CDR3 DNA follows: TGTGCCAGCAGCTTAGACGGCGGGGGGCCCGCTGATACGCAGTATTTT.

This clonotype was detected a few times. J is TRBJ1-1 and V is TRBV2; D is uncertain. Trimming stripped 6 bases from V and 7 bases from J, with 12 bases between. Germline-derived CDR1 and CDR2 are SNHLY and FYNNEI. The CDR3 spans 12 residues. The CDR3 reads CASSLLSGEAFF. In nucleotides, the CDR3 is TGTGCCAGCAGCCTGCTGTCGGGTGAAGCTTTCTTT.

As for this clonotype: A read error is likely, as this CDR3 ends without the conserved phenylalanine or tryptophan. The chain links TRBV6-5 to TRBJ2-7; no firm D call. Germline-derived CDR1 and CDR2 are MNHEY and SVGAGI. V was shortened by 4 bases and J by 3 bases, with 10 bases between the two germline ends. This CDR3 region has 13 residues. The CDR3 DNA reads as TGTGCCAGCAGTTTGTACCCGGGCTACGAGCAGTACATC. The encoded protein is CASSLYPGYEQYI.

J is TRBJ2-3 and V is TRBV11-2, with 11 bases aligning to TRBD1. After removal of 4 bases from V and 4 bases from J, the junction contained 16 bases not matched to a gene. The length of the CDR3 is 19 residues. Germline V gene lookup returns CDR1 SGHAT and CDR2 FQNNGV. This CDR3 reads CASSSKHTGTGGRADTQYF. CDR3 coding DNA: TGTGCCAGCAGCTCGAAACATACCGGGACAGGGGGTAGGGCAGATACGCAGTATTTT. The full variable domain, its missing parts supplied by reference TRBV11-2 and TRBJ2-3, is EAGVAQSPRYKIIEKRQSVAFWCNPISGHATLYWYQQILGQGPKLLIQFQNNGVVDDSQLPKDRFSAERLKGVDSTLKIQPAKLEDSAVYLCASSSKHTGTGGRADTQYFGPGTRLTVL.

V gene TRBV20-1 combines with J gene TRBJ2-7; D may be TRBD2 (7 bases). Looked up from germline, CDR1 is DFQATT and CDR2 is SNEGSKA (reference sequence). The length of the CDR3 is 15 residues. The V gene lost 3 bases and the J gene lost 0 bases, with 15 bases spanning the gap. Written as DNA, the CDR3 is TGCAGTGCTAGTCCCCGGGGGGCCTCCTCCTACGAGCAGTACTTC. Residues: CSASPRGASSYEQYF.

This chain's CDR3 is CAWSGQSSYEQYF. The DNA of the CDR3 is TGTGCCTGGAGTGGACAGAGCTCCTACGAGCAGTACTTC. The chain carries TRBV30 and TRBJ2-7, with D maybe TRBD1 (5 bases). Germline-derived CDR1 and CDR2 are GTSNPN and SVGIG (reference sequence). The length of the CDR3 is 13 residues. Trimming removed 1 base from V and 0 bases from J, with 7 bases in between.

This clonotype was detected only a few times. J is TRBJ2-7 and V is TRBV6-1, with 8 bases identical to TRBD1. The CDR3 extends over 16 amino acids. V was pared by 6 bases and J by 3 bases, with 13 bases of the junction left unmatched. Germline V gives CDR1 MNHNS, CDR2 SASEGT. The CDR3 coding sequence is TGTGCCAGCAGACCACCCTTACGACAGGGGTTCTACGAGCAGTACTTC. The encoded protein is CASRPPLRQGFYEQYF.

The chain has TRBV24-1 and TRBJ2-3; D tentatively reads TRBD1 or TRBD2 (5 bases each). The CDR3 contains 18 residues. Germline V gene lookup returns CDR1 KGHDR and CDR2 SFDVKD. V was cut by 4 bases and J by 2 bases, with 21 bases left in between. CDR3 protein: CATSDPPAGQGATDTQYF. CDR3 nucleotide sequence: TGTGCCACCAGTGACCCCCCGGCGGGCCAGGGAGCCACAGATACGCAGTATTTT.

This clonotype was seen ten or more times. The CDR3 nucleotides read TGTGCCACCAACAGGGTGAATGAAAAACTGTTTTTT. Amino acids: CATNRVNEKLFF. The rearrangement uses TRBV15 and TRBJ1-4, with a weak D call TRBD1 (6 bases). Per the germline V gene, CDR1 is LNHNV and CDR2 is YYDKDF (reference sequence). V gave up 7 bases and J gave up 5 bases, with 8 bases separating them. The CDR3 sequence is 12 residues long.

V usage is TRBV11-3 and J usage is TRBJ2-1, with 7 bases matching TRBD2. Germline CDR1 reads SGHNT; CDR2 reads YENEEA. After removal of 5 bases from V and 0 bases from J, the junction contained 10 bases not matched to a gene. This CDR3 spans 17 amino acids. CDR3 sequence: CASSTRTRVNSYNEQFF. The CDR3 DNA follows: TGTGCCAGCAGCACACGGACTAGAGTGAACTCCTACAATGAGCAGTTCTTC.

This clonotype rates as medium-sized. This sequence joins TRBV5-1 and TRBJ2-1, with 7 bases aligning to TRBD1. The CDR3 is 15 residues long. Germline CDR1 SGHRS, CDR2 YFSETQ. With 3 bases clipped from V and 6 bases from J, the junction kept 9 bases outside the gene matches. This CDR3 is CASSSAGGLGNEQFF. CDR3 DNA: TGCGCCAGCAGCTCGGCAGGGGGATTGGGCAATGAGCAGTTCTTC.

The chain's CDR3 is CASSGDRAGDTQYF. The CDR3 region has the DNA TGTGCCAGCAGTGGGGACAGAGCTGGGGATACGCAGTATTTT. J is TRBJ2-3 and V is TRBV12-3 or TRBV12-4; TRBD1 matches at 7 bases. The V and J ends lost 5 bases and 6 bases, in that order; junction bases with no gene match: 8. This CDR3 spans 14 amino acids.

This clonotype was observed at least ten times. The chain is built from TRBV20-1 and TRBJ2-7, with 7 bases matching TRBD1. V trimming: 5 bases; J trimming: 6 bases; junction bases outside the gene matches: 10. Germline loops: CDR1 DFQATT, CDR2 SNEGSKA (reference sequence). The CDR3 has 13 residues. CDR3 sequence (DNA): TGCAGTGCTCGACGACAGGGAAAGGGCGAGCAGTACTTC. Translated, it gives CSARRQGKGEQYF.

The CDR3 nucleotides are TGTGCCAGCTCACCCCTTTCGAACACTGAAGCTTTCTTT. Its protein is CASSPLSNTEAFF. The V call is TRBV18, the J call TRBJ1-1; D is uncertain. The V gene lost 3 bases and the J gene lost 1 base, with 6 bases spanning the gap. The CDR3 length is 13 residues. Germline V lookup: CDR1 KGHSH, CDR2 LQKENI.